This TCR beta chain emerged from a study of T cells expressing NK-cell markers. In the study overall: It was sorted CD3+CD56-NKG2C+, CD3+CD56+NKG2C- and CD3+CD56+NKG2C+ T cells that provided the TCR beta repertoires.

Germline V gene data show CDR1 as LNHNV and CDR2 as YYDKDF (reference sequence). The length of the CDR3 is 13 residues. UMIs were included in TCR beta cDNA generated by 5'RACE template switching. TCRdb reanalyzed the 5' RACE reads, giving one entry per CDR3 protein sequence and no DNA. This table lists roughly 390,000 distinct CDR3 sequences. The sequenced sample was blood T cells: a sorted CD56 or NKG2C T cell subset, CD4+ or CD8+ T cells, or bulk PBMC T cells (not recorded which). This receptor was identified in a man between 18 and 69 years old in good health. V gene TRBV15 combines with J gene TRBJ2-5; TCRdb reports TRBD1, a call that lacks DNA to check it against. The CDR3 here is CATSKGGGETQYF.